This TCR beta chain was identified during a study of T cells after yellow fever vaccination. As to this clonotype: One end of the junction is discordant with germline, which a read error may explain.

Per germline, CDR1 SSHAT and CDR2 FNYEAQ (reference sequence). CDR3 size: 15 residues. TCRdb re-derived calls from the 5' RACE reads in MiXCR, one entry per CDR3 protein. The sample shows approximately 90,000 distinct CDR3 sequences, roughly 14% of them seen only once. Sequencing used CD8+ T cells not binding an NS4B(214-222) dextramer, sorted from PBMCs, obtained 21 days after the first yellow fever vaccination. The chain is built from TRBV7-7 and TRBJ2-2, with D perhaps matching TRBD2 (6 bases). This receptor was obtained from a man between 18 and 29 years old who received the YFV17D yellow fever vaccine. The chain's CDR3 is CASSSGQEGTGELFF. CDR3 in DNA: TGTGCTAGCAGCTCCGGCCAGGAGGGCACCGGGGAGCTGTTTTTT.